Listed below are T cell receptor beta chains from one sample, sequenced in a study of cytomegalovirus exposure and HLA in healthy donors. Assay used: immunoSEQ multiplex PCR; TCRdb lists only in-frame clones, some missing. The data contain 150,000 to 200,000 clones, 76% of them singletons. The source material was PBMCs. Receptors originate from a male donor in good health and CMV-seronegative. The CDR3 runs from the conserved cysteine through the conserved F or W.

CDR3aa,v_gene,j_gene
CASSLATVSADTQYF,TRBV5-1,TRBJ2-3
CAISNVAGGGQPQHF,TRBV10-3,TRBJ1-5
CASSMTRNAYEQYF,TRBV19,TRBJ2-7
CASSFAGRSMNTEAFF,TRBV28,TRBJ1-1
CSGQGLYTEAFF,TRBV29-1,TRBJ1-1
CASSSSSGQGVGYGYTF,TRBV27,TRBJ1-2
CASSILRGDTGELFF,TRBV28,TRBJ2-2
CASSPQGRSTQYF,TRBV5-6,TRBJ2-5
CASSLISGGVGETQYF,TRBV7-2,TRBJ2-5
CASSDGRAGSNQPQHF,TRBV25-1,TRBJ1-5
CASSQEPGQQETQYF,TRBV4-1,TRBJ2-5
CASSFWQKETQYF,TRBV5-8,TRBJ2-5
CASSDRRQGAYEQYF,TRBV6-4,TRBJ2-7
CASSRSTWGGRSEETQYF,TRBV7-2,TRBJ2-5
CASSQRTGTYSNQPQHF,TRBV2,TRBJ1-5
CASSLAAGQYYGYTF,TRBV5-1,TRBJ1-2
CASRVSGRGNEKLFF,TRBV2,TRBJ1-4
CASSLDRMNTEAFF,TRBV5-6,TRBJ1-1
CASSRLDRGLRETQYF,TRBV9,TRBJ2-5